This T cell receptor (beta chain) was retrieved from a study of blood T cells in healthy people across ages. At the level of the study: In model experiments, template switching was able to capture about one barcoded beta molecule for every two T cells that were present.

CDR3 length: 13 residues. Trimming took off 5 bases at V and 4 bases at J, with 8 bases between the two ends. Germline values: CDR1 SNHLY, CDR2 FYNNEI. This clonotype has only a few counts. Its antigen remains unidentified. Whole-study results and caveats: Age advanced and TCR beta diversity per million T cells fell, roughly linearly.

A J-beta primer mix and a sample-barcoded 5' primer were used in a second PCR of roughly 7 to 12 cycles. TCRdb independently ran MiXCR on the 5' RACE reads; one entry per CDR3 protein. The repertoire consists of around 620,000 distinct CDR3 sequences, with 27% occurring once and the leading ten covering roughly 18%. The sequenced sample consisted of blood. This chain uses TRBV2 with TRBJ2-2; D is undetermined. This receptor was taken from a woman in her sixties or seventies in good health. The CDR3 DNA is TGTGCCAGCAGTCCACAACTCACCGGGGAGCTGTTTTTT. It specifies CASSPQLTGELFF.